These T cell receptor beta chains were read from a single sample in a study of T cell responses to AZD1222 COVID-19 vaccine. Some clones are missing from TCRdb's copy, which holds only in-frame ones; the method was immunoSEQ multiplex PCR. The sample consists of approximately 110,000 clones, roughly 84% of them appearing once. The specimen was peripheral blood, collected on day 0 of AZD1222 vaccination. Every receptor here comes from an adult in good health. Each CDR3 is given with its conserved first and last residue. D genes are given only for firm matches. Not all rows give a size; the values are once, few, many and, for expanded clones, a class.

d_call: .; v_call: TRBV5-4; clone_size: .; j_call: TRBJ1-6; cdr3_nt: TGTGCCAGCAGCTTGGAGGGGTCAGGGGCAGGGTCACCCCTCCACTTT; cdr3_aa: CASSLEGSGAGSPLHF
d_call: TRBD1; v_call: TRBV5-6; clone_size: .; j_call: TRBJ1-1; cdr3_nt: TGTGCCAGCAGCTTGGGGACAGGTCGGGGGAACACTGAAGCTTTCTTT; cdr3_aa: CASSLGTGRGNTEAFF
d_call: .; v_call: TRBV7-7; clone_size: .; j_call: TRBJ2-3; cdr3_nt: TGTGCCAGCAGCCCAAACAGGGACACAGATACGCAGTATTTT; cdr3_aa: CASSPNRDTDTQYF
d_call: TRBD1; v_call: TRBV4-1; clone_size: once; j_call: TRBJ1-1; cdr3_nt: TGCGCCAGCAGCCAAGATCCCCCAGGGGGGCAAGTGGGCACTGAAGCTTTCTTT; cdr3_aa: CASSQDPPGGQVGTEAFF
d_call: .; v_call: TRBV12-3/TRBV12-4; clone_size: .; j_call: TRBJ2-1; cdr3_nt: TGTGCCAGCAGAACCGGGGCCTCGGAGCAGTTCTTC; cdr3_aa: CASRTGASEQFF
d_call: .; v_call: TRBV28; clone_size: few; j_call: TRBJ2-1; cdr3_nt: TGTGCCAGTTGGGACCCAGGGCTCGGGGGTGAGCAGTTCTTC; cdr3_aa: CASWDPGLGGEQFF
d_call: .; v_call: TRBV6-6; clone_size: .; j_call: TRBJ2-7; cdr3_nt: TGTGCCAGCAGTTCCCCGGGGGCCTACGAGCAGTACTTC; cdr3_aa: CASSSPGAYEQYF
d_call: TRBD1; v_call: TRBV7-9; clone_size: once; j_call: TRBJ2-7; cdr3_nt: TGTGCCAGCAGCCCCGGGACAGGGGTTTACGAGCAGTACTTC; cdr3_aa: CASSPGTGVYEQYF
d_call: .; v_call: TRBV7-2; clone_size: .; j_call: TRBJ1-2; cdr3_nt: TGTGCCAGCAGCCAGACACCTAACTATGGCTACACCTTC; cdr3_aa: CASSQTPNYGYTF
d_call: TRBD1; v_call: TRBV6-5; clone_size: .; j_call: TRBJ2-7; cdr3_nt: TGTGCCAGCATTATGGACAGGGTTGTTTACGAGCAGTACTTC; cdr3_aa: CASIMDRVVYEQYF
d_call: .; v_call: TRBV6-2/TRBV6-3; clone_size: .; j_call: TRBJ1-2; cdr3_nt: TGTGCCAGCAGTCCGCCCGCTATTAGGGTAACTTATGGCTACACCTTC; cdr3_aa: CASSPPAIRVTYGYTF
d_call: .; v_call: TRBV7-9; clone_size: .; j_call: TRBJ1-4; cdr3_nt: TGTGCCAGCAGCTTAGTAGGACTTAGGGAAAAACTGTTTTTT; cdr3_aa: CASSLVGLREKLFF
d_call: .; v_call: TRBV27; clone_size: once; j_call: TRBJ1-3; cdr3_nt: TGTGCCAGCAGCCAGGGGTACTCTGGAAACACCATATATTTT; cdr3_aa: CASSQGYSGNTIYF
d_call: .; v_call: TRBV29-1; clone_size: .; j_call: TRBJ1-1; cdr3_nt: TGCAGCGTTGAGGGGGGTTTGCACACTGAAGCTTTCTTT; cdr3_aa: CSVEGGLHTEAFF